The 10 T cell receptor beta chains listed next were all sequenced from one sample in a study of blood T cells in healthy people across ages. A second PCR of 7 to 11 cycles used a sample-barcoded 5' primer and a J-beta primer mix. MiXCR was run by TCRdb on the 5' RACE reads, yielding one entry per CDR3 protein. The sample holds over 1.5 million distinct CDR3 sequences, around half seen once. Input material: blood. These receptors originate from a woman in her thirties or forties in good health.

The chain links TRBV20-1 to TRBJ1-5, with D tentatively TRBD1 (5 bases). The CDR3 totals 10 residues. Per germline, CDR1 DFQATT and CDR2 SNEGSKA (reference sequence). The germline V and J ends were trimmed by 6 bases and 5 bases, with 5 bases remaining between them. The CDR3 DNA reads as TGCAGTGCAGGGGATCAGCCCCAGCATTTT. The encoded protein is CSAGDQPQHF.

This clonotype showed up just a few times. The CDR3 reads CASSFARRGGGAQNIQYF. The CDR3 nucleotides read TGTGCCAGCAGCTTCGCTAGGCGGGGCGGGGGGGCACAAAACATTCAGTACTTC. The chain joins TRBV11-2 to TRBJ2-4; 9 bases map to TRBD2. With V trimmed by 3 bases and J by 5 bases, 14 bases remained unmatched. Germline lookup yields CDR1 SGHAT and CDR2 FQNNGV. The CDR3 is 18 amino acids.

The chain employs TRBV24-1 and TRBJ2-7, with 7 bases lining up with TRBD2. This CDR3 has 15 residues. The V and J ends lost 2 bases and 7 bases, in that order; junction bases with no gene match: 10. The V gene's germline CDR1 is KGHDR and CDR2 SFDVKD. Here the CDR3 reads CATSDSLAANNEQYF. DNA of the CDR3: TGTGCCACCAGTGATTCGCTAGCGGCAAACAATGAGCAGTACTTC.

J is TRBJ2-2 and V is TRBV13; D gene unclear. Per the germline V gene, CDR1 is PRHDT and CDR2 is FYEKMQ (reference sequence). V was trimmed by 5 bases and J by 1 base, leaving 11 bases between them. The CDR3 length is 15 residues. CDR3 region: CASSTGGKNTGELFF. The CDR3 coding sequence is TGTGCCAGCAGCACGGGTGGAAAGAACACCGGGGAGCTGTTTTTT.

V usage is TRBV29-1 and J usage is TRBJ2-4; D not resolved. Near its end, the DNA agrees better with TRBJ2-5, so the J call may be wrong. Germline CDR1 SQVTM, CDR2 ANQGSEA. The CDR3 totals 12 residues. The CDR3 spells CSVPTEAETQYF. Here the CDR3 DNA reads TGCAGCGTACCCACAGAGGCGGAGACCCAGTACTTC.

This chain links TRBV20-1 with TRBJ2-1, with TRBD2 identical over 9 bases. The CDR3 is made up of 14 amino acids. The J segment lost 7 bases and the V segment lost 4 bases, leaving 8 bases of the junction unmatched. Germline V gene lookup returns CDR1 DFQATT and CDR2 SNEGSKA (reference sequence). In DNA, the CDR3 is TGCAGTGCTATCGGCGGGGGGGCCGGGAATGAGCAGTTCTTC. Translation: CSAIGGGAGNEQFF.

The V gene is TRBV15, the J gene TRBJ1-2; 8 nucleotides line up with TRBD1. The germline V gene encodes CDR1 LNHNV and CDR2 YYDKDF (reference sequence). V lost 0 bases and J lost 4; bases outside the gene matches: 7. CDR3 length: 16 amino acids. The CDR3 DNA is TGTGCCACCAGCAGAGAAAAAGTTACAGGGGGCTATGGCTACACCTTC. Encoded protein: CATSREKVTGGYGYTF.

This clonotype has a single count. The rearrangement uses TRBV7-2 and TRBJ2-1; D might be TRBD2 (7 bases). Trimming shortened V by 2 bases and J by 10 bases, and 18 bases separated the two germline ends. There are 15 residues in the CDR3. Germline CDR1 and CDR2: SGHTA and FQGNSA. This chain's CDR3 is CASSLLAGATGEQFF. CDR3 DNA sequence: TGTGCCAGCAGCTTATTGGCGGGGGCTACGGGAGAGCAGTTCTTC.

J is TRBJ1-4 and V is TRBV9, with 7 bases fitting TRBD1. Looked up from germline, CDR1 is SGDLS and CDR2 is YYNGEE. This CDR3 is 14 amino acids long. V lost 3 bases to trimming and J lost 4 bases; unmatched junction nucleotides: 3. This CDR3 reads CASSAGTDNEKLFF. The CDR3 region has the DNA TGTGCCAGCAGCGCCGGGACAGATAATGAAAAACTGTTTTTT.

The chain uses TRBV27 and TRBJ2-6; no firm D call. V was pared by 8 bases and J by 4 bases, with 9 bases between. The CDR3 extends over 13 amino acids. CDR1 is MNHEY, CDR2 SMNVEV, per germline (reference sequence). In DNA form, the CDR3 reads TGTGCCAGCGGATCAAACGGGGCCAACGTCCTGACTTTC. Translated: CASGSNGANVLTF. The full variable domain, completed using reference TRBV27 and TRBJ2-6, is EAQVTQNPRYLITVTGKKLTVTCSQNMNHEYMSWYRQDPGLGLRQIYYSMNVEVTDKGDVPEGYKVSRKEKRNFPLILESPSPNQTSLYFCASGSNGANVLTFGAGSRLTVL.